This is a list of T cell receptor beta chains from one sample in a study of OX40 agonist ivuxolimab in advanced cancers. Using immunoSEQ multiplex PCR, the repertoire was profiled, and TCRdb retains in-frame clones only, with some absent. The sample includes about 78,000 clones, roughly nine tenths of them seen just once. This sample comprised CD4+ or CD8+ T cells sorted from blood, obtained in a trial of the OX40 agonist ivuxolimab. Source of these receptors: an adult with an advanced solid tumor such as melanoma, head and neck, liver or kidney cancer. Each CDR3 is given with its conserved first and last residue. Fields, in order: clone size, D gene, J gene, V gene, CDR3 protein, CDR3 DNA. D genes are given only for firm matches. The size entry is marked missing in some rows and otherwise reads once, few, many or a size class.

clone size: NA; D gene: NA; J gene: TRBJ1-1; V gene: TRBV4-1; CDR3 protein: CASSSHSGLMNTEAFF; CDR3 DNA: TGCGCCAGCAGCTCCCACTCAGGGCTCATGAACACTGAAGCTTTCTTT
clone size: NA; D gene: NA; J gene: TRBJ2-1; V gene: TRBV15; CDR3 protein: CATSNVQRDEQFF; CDR3 DNA: TGTGCCACCAGCAATGTCCAGCGGGATGAGCAGTTCTTC
clone size: NA; D gene: NA; J gene: TRBJ1-2; V gene: TRBV5-1; CDR3 protein: CASSQGADYGYTF; CDR3 DNA: TGCGCCAGCAGCCAAGGAGCGGACTATGGCTACACCTTC
clone size: NA; D gene: NA; J gene: TRBJ2-7; V gene: TRBV18; CDR3 protein: CASSPAGYEQYF; CDR3 DNA: TGTGCCAGCTCACCGGCCGGCTACGAGCAGTACTTC
clone size: NA; D gene: TRBD1; J gene: TRBJ1-3; V gene: TRBV29-1; CDR3 protein: CSVEHRGEDTIYF; CDR3 DNA: TGCAGCGTTGAACACAGGGGCGAGGACACCATATATTTT
clone size: NA; D gene: TRBD1; J gene: TRBJ2-5; V gene: TRBV30; CDR3 protein: CAWAGQGETQYF; CDR3 DNA: TGTGCCTGGGCCGGACAGGGCGAGACCCAGTACTTC
clone size: NA; D gene: NA; J gene: TRBJ2-7; V gene: TRBV2; CDR3 protein: CASSITDRESEQYF; CDR3 DNA: TGTGCCAGCAGTATTACCGACAGAGAATCCGAGCAGTACTTC
clone size: NA; D gene: NA; J gene: TRBJ2-3; V gene: TRBV5-1; CDR3 protein: CASSSEVVDTQYF; CDR3 DNA: TGCGCCAGCAGCTCCGAGGTAGTAGATACGCAGTATTTT
clone size: NA; D gene: NA; J gene: TRBJ1-1; V gene: TRBV28; CDR3 protein: CASTPYLNTEAFF; CDR3 DNA: TGTGCCAGCACCCCCTATCTGAACACTGAAGCTTTCTTT
clone size: NA; D gene: NA; J gene: TRBJ1-2; V gene: TRBV6-1; CDR3 protein: CASSLNRASDGYTF; CDR3 DNA: TGTGCCAGCAGCTTAAACAGGGCCTCGGATGGCTACACCTTC
clone size: NA; D gene: TRBD1; J gene: TRBJ1-2; V gene: TRBV2; CDR3 protein: CASRPGTGGFYGYTF; CDR3 DNA: TGTGCCAGCAGACCCGGGACAGGGGGGTTCTATGGCTACACCTTC
clone size: NA; D gene: NA; J gene: TRBJ2-1; V gene: TRBV11-2; CDR3 protein: CASSSPRGHNEQFF; CDR3 DNA: TGTGCCAGCAGCTCCCCCCGAGGGCACAATGAGCAGTTCTTC
clone size: NA; D gene: NA; J gene: TRBJ1-2; V gene: TRBV5-5; CDR3 protein: CASSGKSPTF; CDR3 DNA: TGTGCCAGCAGTGGGAAGAGTCCCACCTTC
clone size: NA; D gene: NA; J gene: TRBJ1-1; V gene: TRBV18; CDR3 protein: CASSPSGRGNTEAFF; CDR3 DNA: TGTGCCAGCTCACCGTCGGGACGGGGTAACACTGAAGCTTTCTTT
clone size: NA; D gene: TRBD1; J gene: TRBJ2-7; V gene: TRBV19; CDR3 protein: CASSIPGQVYEQYF; CDR3 DNA: TGTGCCAGTAGTATTCCGGGACAGGTCTACGAGCAGTACTTC
clone size: NA; D gene: NA; J gene: TRBJ1-2; V gene: TRBV6-1; CDR3 protein: CASSARGGAYGYTF; CDR3 DNA: TGTGCCAGCAGTGCAAGAGGGGGGGCTTATGGCTACACCTTC
clone size: once; D gene: NA; J gene: TRBJ1-5; V gene: TRBV15; CDR3 protein: CATSRDLFGIQPQHF; CDR3 DNA: TGTGCCACCAGCAGAGATCTTTTTGGGATTCAGCCCCAGCATTTT
clone size: NA; D gene: NA; J gene: TRBJ1-2; V gene: TRBV28; CDR3 protein: CASREPGAYGYTF; CDR3 DNA: TGTGCCAGCAGGGAACCAGGGGCCTATGGCTACACCTTC
clone size: NA; D gene: NA; J gene: TRBJ1-2; V gene: TRBV4-2; CDR3 protein: CASSQERNSYGYTF; CDR3 DNA: TGTGCCAGCAGCCAAGAGAGGAACTCCTATGGCTACACCTTC
clone size: NA; D gene: NA; J gene: TRBJ1-1; V gene: TRBV28; CDR3 protein: CASSLRSAGLNTEAFF; CDR3 DNA: TGTGCCAGCAGTTTAAGATCGGCAGGGTTGAACACTGAAGCTTTCTTT
clone size: NA; D gene: TRBD1; J gene: TRBJ2-7; V gene: TRBV5-6; CDR3 protein: CASSSRDSYEQYF; CDR3 DNA: TGTGCCAGCAGCTCCCGGGACAGCTACGAGCAGTACTTC
clone size: NA; D gene: NA; J gene: TRBJ1-5; V gene: TRBV7-2; CDR3 protein: CASSLEGSKPQHF; CDR3 DNA: TGTGCCAGCAGCTTAGAGGGTTCGAAGCCCCAGCATTTT
clone size: NA; D gene: NA; J gene: TRBJ1-4; V gene: TRBV6-5; CDR3 protein: CASSRWAGEKLFF; CDR3 DNA: TGTGCCAGCAGTAGGTGGGCTGGGGAAAAACTGTTTTTT
clone size: once; D gene: NA; J gene: TRBJ1-1; V gene: TRBV11-3; CDR3 protein: CASSLEGENTEAFF; CDR3 DNA: TGTGCCAGCAGCTTAGAGGGGGAGAACACTGAAGCTTTCTTT
clone size: NA; D gene: TRBD1; J gene: TRBJ1-5; V gene: TRBV5-1; CDR3 protein: CASSSGQGGQPQHF; CDR3 DNA: TGCGCCAGCAGCTCCGGACAGGGGGGGCAGCCCCAGCATTTT
clone size: NA; D gene: NA; J gene: TRBJ1-1; V gene: TRBV28; CDR3 protein: CASSPYVNTEAFF; CDR3 DNA: TGTGCCAGCAGTCCCTACGTGAACACTGAAGCTTTCTTT
clone size: NA; D gene: TRBD1; J gene: TRBJ1-4; V gene: TRBV7-2; CDR3 protein: CASSLTPGGLVKLFF; CDR3 DNA: TGTGCCAGCAGCTTAACCCCAGGGGGGCTCGTAAAACTGTTTTTT
clone size: NA; D gene: NA; J gene: TRBJ2-1; V gene: TRBV27; CDR3 protein: CASSPLIRANEQFF; CDR3 DNA: TGTGCCAGCAGTCCCCTTATTCGGGCGAATGAGCAGTTCTTC
clone size: NA; D gene: NA; J gene: TRBJ1-2; V gene: TRBV6-4; CDR3 protein: CASSDDGTLTNGYTF; CDR3 DNA: TGTGCCAGCAGTGACGACGGGACACTCACCAATGGCTACACCTTC
clone size: NA; D gene: NA; J gene: TRBJ1-4; V gene: TRBV29-1; CDR3 protein: CSVGGGPEKLFF; CDR3 DNA: TGCAGCGTTGGTGGGGGCCCAGAAAAACTGTTTTTT
clone size: NA; D gene: TRBD1; J gene: TRBJ1-6; V gene: TRBV2; CDR3 protein: CASSEGRGSSPLHF; CDR3 DNA: TGTGCCAGCAGTGAAGGCAGGGGGAGTTCACCCCTCCACTTT
clone size: NA; D gene: NA; J gene: TRBJ1-1; V gene: TRBV6-5; CDR3 protein: CASSYSQARDTEAFF; CDR3 DNA: TGTGCCAGCAGTTACTCCCAGGCCAGGGACACTGAAGCTTTCTTT
clone size: NA; D gene: TRBD1; J gene: TRBJ2-7; V gene: TRBV30; CDR3 protein: CAWAPTGGGRYEQYF; CDR3 DNA: TGTGCCTGGGCCCCGACAGGGGGGGGAAGGTACGAGCAGTACTTC
clone size: NA; D gene: TRBD1; J gene: TRBJ2-7; V gene: TRBV19; CDR3 protein: CASSSRDRYTYEQYF; CDR3 DNA: TGTGCCAGTAGTTCCCGGGACAGGTATACCTACGAGCAGTACTTC
clone size: NA; D gene: NA; J gene: TRBJ1-5; V gene: TRBV2; CDR3 protein: CASSFSGQPQHF; CDR3 DNA: TGTGCCAGCAGTTTCTCAGGACAGCCCCAGCATTTT
clone size: NA; D gene: NA; J gene: TRBJ1-4; V gene: TRBV7-9; CDR3 protein: CASSTSGQREKLFF; CDR3 DNA: TGTGCCAGCAGCACCTCCGGACAGCGTGAAAAACTGTTTTTT
clone size: NA; D gene: TRBD1; J gene: TRBJ1-2; V gene: TRBV6-5; CDR3 protein: CASGPGQGWYGYTF; CDR3 DNA: TGTGCCAGCGGTCCGGGACAGGGGTGGTATGGCTACACCTTC
clone size: NA; D gene: NA; J gene: TRBJ1-6; V gene: TRBV7-9; CDR3 protein: CASSPGPQRGSPLHF; CDR3 DNA: TGTGCCAGCAGTCCTGGACCTCAGAGGGGATCACCCCTCCACTTT
clone size: NA; D gene: NA; J gene: TRBJ1-2; V gene: TRBV11-2; CDR3 protein: CASSPTGPYGYTF; CDR3 DNA: TGTGCCAGCAGCCCGACAGGCCCCTATGGCTACACCTTC
clone size: NA; D gene: TRBD1; J gene: TRBJ1-1; V gene: TRBV15; CDR3 protein: CATSPSRTGNTEAFF; CDR3 DNA: TGTGCCACCAGCCCATCCCGGACAGGGAACACTGAAGCTTTCTTT
clone size: NA; D gene: NA; J gene: TRBJ1-3; V gene: TRBV7-8; CDR3 protein: CASSLMGVPGNTIYF; CDR3 DNA: TGTGCCAGCAGCTTAATGGGGGTTCCTGGAAACACCATATATTTT
clone size: NA; D gene: TRBD1; J gene: TRBJ2-1; V gene: TRBV2; CDR3 protein: CASSAFQGAYNEQFF; CDR3 DNA: TGTGCCAGCAGTGCTTTCCAGGGGGCCTACAATGAGCAGTTCTTC
clone size: NA; D gene: NA; J gene: TRBJ1-2; V gene: TRBV2; CDR3 protein: CASSDVLRGYTF; CDR3 DNA: TGTGCCAGCAGTGATGTGTTACGTGGCTACACCTTC
clone size: NA; D gene: TRBD1; J gene: TRBJ2-5; V gene: TRBV7-9; CDR3 protein: CASSFAGGETQYF; CDR3 DNA: TGTGCCAGCAGCTTCGCAGGGGGTGAGACCCAGTACTTC